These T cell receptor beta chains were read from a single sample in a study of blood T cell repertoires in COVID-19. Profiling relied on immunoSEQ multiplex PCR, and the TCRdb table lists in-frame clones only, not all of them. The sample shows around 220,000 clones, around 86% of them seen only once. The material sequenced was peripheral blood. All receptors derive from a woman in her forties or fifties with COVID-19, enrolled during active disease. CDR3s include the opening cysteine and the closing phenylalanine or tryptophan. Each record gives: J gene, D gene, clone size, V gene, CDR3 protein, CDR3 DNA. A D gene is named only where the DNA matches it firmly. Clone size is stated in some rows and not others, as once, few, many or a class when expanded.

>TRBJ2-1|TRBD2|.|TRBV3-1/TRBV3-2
CASSLTGGLINEQFF
TGTGCCAGCAGCCTCACGGGGGGGCTAATCAATGAGCAGTTCTTC
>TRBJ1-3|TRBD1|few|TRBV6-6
CASSAIGGGPQGPSGNTIYF
TGTGCCAGCAGCGCAATCGGGGGGGGGCCACAGGGGCCCTCTGGAAACACCATATATTTT
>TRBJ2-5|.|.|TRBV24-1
CATQGVEETQYF
TGTGCCACCCAGGGTGTAGAAGAGACCCAGTACTTC
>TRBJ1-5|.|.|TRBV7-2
CASSVSEVQPQHF
TGTGCCAGCAGCGTATCCGAGGTTCAGCCCCAGCATTTT
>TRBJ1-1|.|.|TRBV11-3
CASSRTEINTEAFF
TGTGCCAGCAGCAGGACAGAGATTAACACTGAAGCTTTCTTT
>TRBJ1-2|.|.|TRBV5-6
CASSLLQNPYGYTF
TGTGCCAGCAGCTTGTTGCAGAACCCCTATGGCTACACCTTC
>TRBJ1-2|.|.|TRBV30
CAWATTGPGYTF
TGTGCCTGGGCGACAACAGGGCCTGGCTACACCTTC
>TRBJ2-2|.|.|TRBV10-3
CATNGISTGELFF
TGTGCCACCAACGGTATAAGCACCGGGGAGCTGTTTTTT
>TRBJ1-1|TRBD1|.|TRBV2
CASTGTGTFTEAFF
TGTGCCAGCACAGGGACAGGGACTTTCACTGAAGCTTTCTTT
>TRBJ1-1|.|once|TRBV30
CAWSVGGVTEAFF
TGTGCCTGGAGTGTAGGAGGGGTCACTGAAGCTTTCTTT
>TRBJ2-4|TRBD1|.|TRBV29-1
CSVSDRDKNIQYF
TGCAGCGTTTCCGACAGGGATAAAAACATTCAGTACTTC
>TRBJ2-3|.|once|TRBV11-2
CASSLQAKASTDTQYF
TGTGCCAGCAGCTTGCAGGCCAAAGCTAGCACAGATACGCAGTATTTT
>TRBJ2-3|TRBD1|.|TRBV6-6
CASSGVWDSTQYF
TGTGCCAGCAGTGGGGTCTGGGACAGTACGCAGTATTTT
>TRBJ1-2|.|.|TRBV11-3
CASSSRGGAASRGYTF
TGTGCCAGCAGCTCGAGGGGGGGCGCAGCCAGTCGGGGCTACACCTTC
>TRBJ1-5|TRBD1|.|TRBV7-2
CASSFPDRSNQPQHF
TGTGCCAGCAGCTTCCCGGACAGGTCTAATCAGCCCCAGCATTTT
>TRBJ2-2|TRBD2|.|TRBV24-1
CATSDPRLAGTYTGELFF
TGTGCCACCAGTGATCCCCGACTAGCGGGGACATACACCGGGGAGCTGTTTTTT
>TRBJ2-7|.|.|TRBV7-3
CASSLEGAPNLGEQYF
TGTGCCAGCAGCTTGGAGGGGGCCCCCAACCTAGGCGAGCAGTACTTC